This paragraph covers one TCR beta chain sequence. Its cognate antigen is unknown. Healthy bone marrow donors formed the donor group. V dropped 3 bases and J dropped 5 bases, with 12 bases sitting between them. The CDR3 covers 14 residues. Per germline, CDR1 SGDLS and CDR2 YYNGEE. In the PCR, 60 Vbeta and 13 Jbeta primers were used. Clones were sequenced by immunoSEQ multiplex PCR, and TCRdb holds only the in-frame ones, with some missing. Seen here are approximately 87,000 clones, about four fifths observed once, and the top ten hold around 6%. The data were taken from a study of cytomegalovirus exposure and HLA in healthy donors. Study conclusions and caveats: In a later analysis, compared with equally common non-associated chains, HLA-associated beta chains were more expanded.

The sequence came from a woman younger than 35 in good health and CMV-seropositive. The chain has TRBV9 and TRBJ2-1; D may be TRBD2 (6 bases). Sample: PBMCs. The CDR3 nucleotides are TGTGCCAGCAGCGGGGACTCGCGAGACAATGAGCAGTTCTTC. This encodes CASSGDSRDNEQFF.